One and the same sample provided the 14 T cell receptor beta chains below, sequenced in a study of technical replicates of blood from several donors. TCRdb keeps only in-frame clones here, not all; method: immunoSEQ multiplex PCR. This sample has approximately 59,000 clones, with approximately 84% found just once. What was sequenced was PBMCs. The receptors originated from a human donor in good health. Some clones in this sample may be carry-over from other donors' samples.

The chain uses TRBV19 and TRBJ1-4, with D perhaps matching TRBD1 (6 bases). V was clipped by 6 bases and J by 5 bases, with 16 bases between them. In germline, CDR1 is LNHDA, CDR2 SQIVND (reference sequence). The CDR3 contains 15 residues. The CDR3 DNA follows: TGTGCCAGTAGCACCGAGGATCAGGGGAATGAAAAACTGTTTTTT. Protein product: CASSTEDQGNEKLFF.

The chain is built from TRBV2 and TRBJ2-7; 9 bases fit TRBD2. The V gene end was trimmed by 1 base and the J gene end by 8 bases; junction bases not matched to a gene: 9. In germline, CDR1 is SNHLY, CDR2 FYNNEI. CDR3 length: 15 amino acids. CDR3 amino acids: CASSEVAGAAGKQYF. Written as DNA, the CDR3 is TGTGCCAGCAGTGAAGTAGCGGGAGCGGCTGGTAAGCAGTACTTC.

This rearrangement joins TRBV5-1 to TRBJ2-1; the D gene is possibly TRBD2 (7 bases). V was pared by 4 bases and J by 8 bases, with 22 bases between. Germline V CDR1 and CDR2: SGHRS, YFSETQ. The CDR3 has 16 residues. DNA of the CDR3: TGCGCCAGCAGCCTGAACGGGGGGCGGGAGTGGGATGAGCAGTTCTTC. It translates to CASSLNGGREWDEQFF.

This clone occurred once. The J gene is TRBJ2-7, the V gene TRBV30; perhaps TRBD2 as D (6 bases). Germline CDR1 is GTSNPN and CDR2 is SVGIG (reference sequence). This CDR3 contains 16 residues. Trimming took 1 base from V and 5 from J, leaving 21 bases between them. The CDR3 DNA is TGTGCCTGGAGTGGGTCGCGGGAATGGGCGAGGGACGAGCAGTACTTC. Amino acids: CAWSGSREWARDEQYF.

V and J are TRBV5-1 and TRBJ2-1, with 9 nucleotides matching TRBD2. V dropped 5 bases and J dropped 4; count of bases not matched to a gene: 4. The germline gives CDR1 SGHRS, CDR2 YFSETQ. There are 14 residues in the CDR3. The CDR3: CASRLAGDYNEQFF. CDR3 nucleotide sequence: TGCGCCAGCAGGTTAGCGGGGGATTACAATGAGCAGTTCTTC.

V and J are TRBV5-1 and TRBJ2-7; D gene uncertain. Looked up from germline, CDR1 is SGHRS and CDR2 is YFSETQ. CDR3 length: 14 residues. Between the trimmed V and J ends, which lost 1 base and 5 bases, there was a span of 13 bases. The CDR3 DNA reads as TGCGCCAGCAGCTTGAGTCTAGAAGTCCACGAGCAGTACTTC. Protein sequence: CASSLSLEVHEQYF. The variable domain in full, completed from reference TRBV5-1 and TRBJ2-7, reads KAGVTQTPRYLIKTRGQQVTLSCSPISGHRSVSWYQQTPGQGLQFLFEYFSETQRNKGNFPGRFSGRQFSNSRSEMNVSTLELGDSALYLCASSLSLEVHEQYFGPGTRLTVT.

CDR3 DNA sequence: TGCAGCGTTGCGGGACTAGCGGGGGGACCCCAGTTCTTC. It is translated as CSVAGLAGGPQFF. The J gene is TRBJ2-1, the V gene TRBV29-1; TRBD2 agrees at 15 bases. V trimming: 4 bases; J trimming: 13 bases; junction bases outside the gene matches: 5. Germline CDR1 and CDR2: SQVTM and ANQGSEA. The CDR3 totals 13 residues.

J is TRBJ1-1 and V is TRBV18; D gene uncertain. Germline CDR1 reads KGHSH; CDR2 reads LQKENI. V lost 5 bases, J lost 1 base, and 14 bases lay in between. The CDR3 runs to 15 residues. The CDR3: CASSAGGVQNTEAFF. The CDR3 nucleotides read TGTGCCAGCTCAGCCGGCGGCGTACAGAACACTGAAGCTTTCTTT.

The chain uses TRBV7-8 and TRBJ1-3; D remains ambiguous. CDR1 SGHVS and CDR2 FQNEAQ come from the germline V gene. The V and J ends lost 7 bases and 2 bases respectively, with 9 bases between them. The CDR3 is 13 amino acids. The CDR3 reads CASTRLAGNTIYF. The CDR3 nucleotides read TGTGCCAGCACCCGACTCGCTGGAAACACCATATATTTT.

The chain links TRBV6-5 to TRBJ1-2, with D possibly TRBD1 on 6 matching bases. V shed 7 bases and J shed 6 bases, with 15 bases lying between them. Germline CDR1 MNHEY, CDR2 SVGAGI. CDR3 length: 13 residues. CDR3 protein: CASNPTGFDGYTF. CDR3 in DNA: TGTGCCAGCAACCCCACAGGGTTTGATGGCTACACCTTC.

The chain carries TRBV5-1 and TRBJ2-7; a possible D gene is TRBD2 (6 bases). Trimming took off 4 bases at V and 1 base at J, with 24 bases between the two ends. The CDR3 sequence is 18 residues long. Germline CDR1 SGHRS, CDR2 YFSETQ. The DNA for the CDR3 is TGCGCCAGCAGCGATGGGACTTATGGCAGTCCAACATCCTACGAGCAGTACTTC. This translates into CASSDGTYGSPTSYEQYF.

The V call is TRBV4-1, the J call TRBJ2-2; 11 bases are shared with TRBD2. The CDR3 loop spans 17 amino acids. The V and J ends lost 5 bases and 1 base, in that order; junction bases with no gene match: 6. Per the germline V gene, CDR1 is MGHRA and CDR2 is YSYEKL. Here the CDR3 DNA reads TGCGCCAGCAGCAGGGCTAGCGGGGGGCGGAACACCGGGGAGCTGTTTTTT. It is translated as CASSRASGGRNTGELFF.

The chain joins TRBV11-1 to TRBJ2-2; 13 nucleotides match TRBD2. The V gene end was trimmed by 6 bases and the J gene end by 5 bases; junction bases not matched to a gene: 6. The CDR3 is 16 residues long. The germline V gene encodes CDR1 SGHAT and CDR2 FQDESV (reference sequence). Here the CDR3 reads CASRRLAGGYTGELFF. The DNA for the CDR3 is TGTGCCAGCAGGAGACTAGCGGGAGGATATACCGGGGAGCTGTTTTTT.

The rearrangement uses TRBV2 and TRBJ1-3, with 9 bases aligning to TRBD1. The germline gives CDR1 SNHLY, CDR2 FYNNEI. With V trimmed by 5 bases and J by 1 base, 6 bases remained unmatched. The CDR3 loop spans 16 amino acids. CDR3 sequence reads: CASSTPGQGSGNTIYF. The CDR3 nucleotides are TGTGCCAGCAGTACTCCGGGACAGGGTTCTGGAAACACCATATATTTT.